This is a list of T cell receptor beta chains from one sample in a study of human T cells and chemical hapten exposure. One entry per CDR3 protein, called by TCRdb with MiXCR from the RACE reads. The sample has 35,000 to 50,000 distinct CDR3 sequences; 8% to 11% are singletons. Here the sequenced sample was whole blood, taken in connection with sensitization to the hapten diphenylcyclopropenone (DPC). These receptors all come from a man aged 25 to 45 with alopecia areata. Some clones in this sample may be carry-over from other donors' samples. Each CDR3 is given with its conserved first and last residue. D genes are given only for firm matches. Rows may omit the clone size; those that give it use once, few, many or a size class.

J: TRBJ2-7
V: TRBV3-1
size: once
D: .
CDR3: CASSQDGDVQDYEQYF
DNA: TGTGCCAGCAGCCAAGATGGGGACGTTCAGGACTACGAGCAGTACTTC

J: TRBJ1-1
V: TRBV12-3/TRBV12-4
size: many
D: .
CDR3: CASSFNENTEAFF
DNA: TGTGCCAGCAGTTTCAATGAGAACACTGAAGCTTTCTTT

J: TRBJ2-3
V: TRBV6-5
size: few
D: .
CDR3: CASSPRPRAGTQYF
DNA: TGTGCCAGCAGTCCACGGCCCAGGGCGGGTACGCAGTATTTT

J: TRBJ1-3
V: TRBV7-8
size: many
D: .
CDR3: CASSEAGTAGNTIYF
DNA: TGTGCCAGCAGCGAAGCAGGGACGGCCGGAAACACCATATATTTT

J: TRBJ1-1
V: TRBV18
size: many
D: .
CDR3: CASSPLGVVNTEAFF
DNA: TGTGCCAGCTCACCATTGGGGGTGGTGAACACTGAAGCTTTCTTT

J: TRBJ1-5
V: TRBV29-1
size: few
D: .
CDR3: CSVRDGLLGNQPQHF
DNA: TGCAGCGTCCGGGACGGACTGCTCGGCAATCAGCCCCAGCATTTT

J: TRBJ1-4
V: TRBV29-1
size: .
D: .
CDR3: CSAADEKLFF
DNA: TGCAGCGCCGCCGACGAAAAACTGTTTTTT

J: TRBJ2-2
V: TRBV2
size: few
D: .
CDR3: CASRSTQLWGLFF
DNA: TGTGCCAGCAGGTCGACACAACTTTGGGGGCTGTTTTTT

J: TRBJ1-1
V: TRBV27
size: .
D: .
CDR3: CASRRGVGTEAFF
DNA: TGTGCCAGCAGGAGAGGGGTGGGCACTGAAGCTTTCTTT

J: TRBJ1-1
V: TRBV28
size: many
D: .
CDR3: CASSPGDPNTEAFF
DNA: TGTGCCAGTTCCCCAGGGGACCCGAACACTGAAGCTTTCTTT

J: TRBJ1-2
V: TRBV18
size: few
D: .
CDR3: CASSPQDSNYGYTF
DNA: TGTGCCAGCTCACCACAGGACAGTAACTATGGCTACACCTTC

J: TRBJ2-3
V: TRBV7-3
size: many
D: TRBD2
CDR3: CASSPGGPLGTQYF
DNA: TGTGCCAGCAGCCCGGGGGGGCCCCTAGGTACGCAGTATTTT

J: TRBJ1-5
V: TRBV30
size: .
D: .
CDR3: CAWSVRGRQPQHF
DNA: TGTGCCTGGAGTGTACGTGGTAGGCAGCCCCAGCATTTT

J: TRBJ2-3
V: TRBV24-1
size: many
D: .
CDR3: CATSDRLGGARLDTQYF
DNA: TGTGCCACCAGTGACCGCTTGGGGGGAGCGAGATTAGATACGCAGTATTTT

J: TRBJ2-5
V: TRBV4-2
size: .
D: TRBD1
CDR3: CASSQGAGQGQETQYF
DNA: TGTGCCAGCAGCCAGGGGGCGGGACAGGGACAAGAGACCCAGTACTTC

J: TRBJ2-1
V: TRBV20-1
size: few
D: TRBD2
CDR3: CSARDWVAGGPGNEQFF
DNA: TGCAGTGCTAGAGATTGGGTAGCGGGAGGGCCGGGGAATGAGCAGTTCTTC

J: TRBJ1-1
V: TRBV7-8
size: few
D: .
CDR3: CASSQGQLNTEAFF
DNA: TGTGCCAGCAGCCAAGGACAGCTGAACACTGAAGCTTTCTTT

J: TRBJ1-2
V: TRBV4-3
size: many
D: TRBD1
CDR3: CASSQSGQGQVLSYGYTF
DNA: TGCGCCAGCAGCCAATCCGGCCAGGGACAGGTGCTATCCTATGGCTACACCTTC

J: TRBJ1-1
V: TRBV3-1
size: few
D: .
CDR3: CASSFEGLNTEAFF
DNA: TGTGCCAGCAGCTTCGAGGGATTGAACACTGAAGCTTTCTTT

J: TRBJ2-1
V: TRBV12-3/TRBV12-4
size: .
D: TRBD2
CDR3: CASRKAPLAEYNEQFF
DNA: TGTGCCAGCAGGAAGGCCCCCCTAGCGGAGTACAATGAGCAGTTCTTC

J: TRBJ1-5
V: TRBV28
size: few
D: .
CDR3: CASSLGEPQHF
DNA: TGTGCCAGCAGTTTGGGGGAGCCCCAGCATTTT

J: TRBJ2-5
V: TRBV5-1
size: many
D: .
CDR3: CASSGGLQETQYF
DNA: TGCGCCAGCAGCGGCGGACTTCAAGAGACCCAGTACTTC

J: TRBJ2-7
V: TRBV7-9
size: few
D: TRBD1
CDR3: CASSLEQGFYEQYF
DNA: TGTGCCAGCAGCTTAGAACAGGGGTTCTACGAGCAGTACTTC

J: TRBJ1-2
V: TRBV9
size: many
D: .
CDR3: CASSSTTGNYGYTF
DNA: TGTGCCAGCAGCTCTACCACAGGGAACTATGGCTACACCTTC

J: TRBJ2-5
V: TRBV6-5
size: .
D: .
CDR3: CASSTWGSFSQETQYF
DNA: TGTGCCAGCAGTACTTGGGGGAGTTTTTCCCAAGAGACCCAGTACTTC

J: TRBJ2-3
V: TRBV7-2
size: medium-sized
D: TRBD2
CDR3: CASSSRTSGSRDTQYF
DNA: TGTGCCAGCAGCTCCAGGACTAGCGGGAGTAGGGATACGCAGTATTTT

J: TRBJ1-1
V: TRBV7-9
size: many
D: .
CDR3: CASSQLGSLTGTEAFF
DNA: TGTGCCAGCAGCCAATTAGGTTCCCTTACAGGGACTGAAGCTTTCTTT

J: TRBJ1-2
V: TRBV5-4
size: few
D: .
CDR3: CASSLAVPYGYTF
DNA: TGTGCCAGCAGCTTGGCGGTACCCTATGGCTACACCTTC

J: TRBJ1-6
V: TRBV5-1
size: few
D: .
CDR3: CASSLERVSPLHF
DNA: TGCGCCAGCAGCTTGGAGCGGGTTTCACCCCTCCACTTT

J: TRBJ1-5
V: TRBV28
size: many
D: .
CDR3: CASSPEGGMGNQPQHF
DNA: TGTGCCAGCAGTCCCGAGGGGGGAATGGGCAATCAGCCCCAGCATTTT

J: TRBJ2-4
V: TRBV20-1
size: many
D: .
CDR3: CSAREVEGIAKNIQYF
DNA: TGCAGTGCTAGAGAGGTGGAGGGAATAGCCAAAAACATTCAGTACTTC

J: TRBJ2-6
V: TRBV7-9
size: .
D: TRBD1
CDR3: CASSLTGAGANVLTF
DNA: TGTGCCAGCAGCCTGACAGGGGCCGGGGCCAACGTCCTGACTTTC

J: TRBJ1-5
V: TRBV6-2/TRBV6-3
size: many
D: .
CDR3: CASSYTGYVGPQHF
DNA: TGTGCCAGCAGTTATACAGGCTACGTCGGACCCCAGCATTTT

J: TRBJ2-3
V: TRBV18
size: few
D: .
CDR3: CASSPRAGEAGTDTQYF
DNA: TGTGCCAGCTCACCCCGGGCAGGGGAAGCTGGCACAGATACGCAGTATTTT

J: TRBJ1-4
V: TRBV20-1
size: few
D: .
CDR3: CSAIVAGSEKLFF
DNA: TGCAGTGCTATCGTGGCAGGGAGTGAAAAACTGTTTTTT